This TCR beta chain is drawn from a study of blood T cell repertoires in COVID-19. Cohort 3 recovered donors had two negative PCRs, clearance, or symptom resolution. TCRdb's copy holds only in-frame clones and misses some; the assay was immunoSEQ multiplex PCR. The sample consists of a few hundred thousand clones, 87% of them appearing once. V shed 5 bases and J shed 7 bases, with 6 bases lying between them. This CDR3 contains 12 residues. CDR1 is SEHNR, CDR2 FQNEAQ, per germline (reference sequence). This rearrangement joins TRBV7-9 to TRBJ1-6; D gene uncertain. This clonotype was obtained from a middle-aged woman who had recovered from COVID-19. Sequencing used PBMCs or T cells enriched from blood (not recorded which). The CDR3 coding sequence is TGTGCCAGCAGCCGGCGGAATTCACCCCTCCACTTT. Residues: CASSRRNSPLHF.